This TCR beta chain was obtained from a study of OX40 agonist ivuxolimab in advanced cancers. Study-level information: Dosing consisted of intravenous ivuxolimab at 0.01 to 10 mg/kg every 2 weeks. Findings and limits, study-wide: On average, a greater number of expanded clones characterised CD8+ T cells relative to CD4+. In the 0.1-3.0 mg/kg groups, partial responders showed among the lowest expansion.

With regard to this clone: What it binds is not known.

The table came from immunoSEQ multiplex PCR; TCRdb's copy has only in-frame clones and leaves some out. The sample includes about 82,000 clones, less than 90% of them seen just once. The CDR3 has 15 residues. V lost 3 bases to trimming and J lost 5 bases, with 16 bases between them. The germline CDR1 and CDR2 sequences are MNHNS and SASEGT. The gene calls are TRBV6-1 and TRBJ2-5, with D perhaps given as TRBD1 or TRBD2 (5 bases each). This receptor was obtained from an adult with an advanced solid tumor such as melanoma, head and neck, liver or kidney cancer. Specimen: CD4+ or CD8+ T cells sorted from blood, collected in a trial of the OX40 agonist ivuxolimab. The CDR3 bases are TGTGCCAGCAGTGACTTTCCTGGGGGAAGGGAGACCCAGTACTTC. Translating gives CASSDFPGGRETQYF.